This T cell receptor beta chain was identified during a study of regulatory T cells in long-lasting Graves disease. Study conclusions and caveats: Owing to a sample size that was small, accuracy may have been reduced.

The CDR3 length is 15 residues. The ends were cut back, 6 bases at V and 0 bases at J, with 13 bases in the middle. Indicated time point: newly diagnosed GD, antithyroid drugs for less than 3 months. PBMCs provided the RNA from which the TCR library was made. Many counts were recorded for this clonotype. Its antigen remains unknown. Researchers made TCR beta libraries by using iRepertoire HTBI primers and running Arm-PCR on CDR3 regions. TCRdb used MiXCR to reprocess the multiplex PCR reads, holding one entry per CDR3 protein. The table has more than 400,000 distinct CDR3 sequences, about a sixth seen once; the top ten hold over 9%. This same sample was also taken into another study, of T cells in Graves' hyperthyroidism and ophthalmopathy.

This sample comprised peripheral blood mononuclear cells (PBMCs), obtained at new diagnosis, from a patient treated with antithyroid drugs. The chain joins TRBV12-3 or TRBV12-4 to TRBJ2-3, with D maybe TRBD2 (5 bases). This sequence originates from a middle-aged man with Graves disease. CDR3 sequence reads: CASSQGPGSTDTQYF. The CDR3 DNA reads TGTGCCAGCAGCCAAGGGCCGGGAAGCACAGATACGCAGTATTTT.